The 27 T cell receptor beta chains given below trace back to one sample, sequenced in a study of CD8 T cells in Susac syndrome. With random hexamers, reverse transcription was performed on about 0.45 to 1 ug of RNA. MiXCR was run by TCRdb on the immunoSEQ multiplex PCR reads, yielding one entry per CDR3 protein. Counted here are about 130,000 distinct CDR3 sequences, 65% to 90% occurring once; the ten biggest clones make up 0.5% to 0.65%. The sequenced material came from CD8+ T cells from PBMCs. The receptors were sampled from a human donor with multiple sclerosis.

This clonotype appeared once. V gene TRBV5-1 combines with J gene TRBJ1-1; the match to TRBD1 covers 7 bases. Germline CDR1 SGHRS, CDR2 YFSETQ. Losses at the gene ends were 0 bases for V and 2 bases for J; bases not matched to a gene: 1. CDR3 length: 14 residues. The CDR3 reads CASSLEGANTEAFF. The CDR3 nucleotides read TGCGCCAGCAGCTTGGAGGGGGCTAACACTGAAGCTTTCTTT.

This chain uses TRBV6-5 with TRBJ1-3, with 8 bases matching TRBD1. The V gene end was trimmed by 5 bases and the J gene end by 0 bases; junction bases not matched to a gene: 3. Germline V CDR1 and CDR2: MNHEY, SVGAGI. The CDR3 has 15 amino acids. Written as DNA, the CDR3 is TGTGCCAGCAGTCGACAGGGGACCTCTGGAAACACCATATATTTT. It encodes CASSRQGTSGNTIYF.

The rearrangement links TRBV2 to TRBJ2-7; 9 bases map to TRBD1. Germline CDR1 is SNHLY and CDR2 is FYNNEI. V dropped 2 bases and J dropped 0; count of bases not matched to a gene: 8. The CDR3 runs 17 residues. The CDR3 nucleotides read TGTGCCAGCAGTGAATCGGGACAGGGTTTCCCCTCCTACGAGCAGTACTTC. This codes for CASSESGQGFPSYEQYF.

This clonotype showed up just a few times. V is TRBV6-5 and J is TRBJ2-2; D ambiguous. Per the germline V gene, CDR1 is MNHEY and CDR2 is SVGAGI. V shed 2 bases and J shed 7 bases, with 14 bases lying between them. The CDR3 extends over 15 amino acids. CDR3 residues: CASSYPVGTGGELFF. The DNA of the CDR3 is TGTGCCAGCAGTTACCCTGTTGGAACCGGCGGGGAGCTGTTTTTT.

This chain joins TRBV2 and TRBJ1-2; 8 bases are shared with TRBD1. Germline CDR1 and CDR2: SNHLY and FYNNEI. The V gene end was trimmed by 6 bases and the J gene end by 4 bases; junction bases not matched to a gene: 19. The CDR3 is 18 residues long. This chain's CDR3 is CASRVLGTGPLLTYGYTF. The CDR3 DNA sequence: TGTGCCAGCAGGGTTCTCGGGACAGGTCCCCTCTTGACCTATGGCTACACCTTC. Full variable domain (rest looked up from reference TRBV2 and TRBJ1-2): EPEVTQTPSHQVTQMGQEVILRCVPISNHLYFYWYRQILGQKVEFLVSFYNNEISEKSEIFDDQFSVERPDGSNFTLKIRSTKLEDSAMYFCASRVLGTGPLLTYGYTFGSGTRLTVV.

This CDR3 reads CSAAAPGTVYGYTF. The CDR3 nucleotides are TGCAGTGCGGCAGCCCCTGGGACAGTCTATGGCTACACCTTC. The chain uses TRBV20-1 and TRBJ1-2, with 7 bases aligning to TRBD1. V lost 6 bases and J lost 4; bases outside the gene matches: 11. The CDR3 contains 14 residues. Germline V gives CDR1 DFQATT, CDR2 SNEGSKA (reference sequence).

The chain has TRBV28 and TRBJ2-5; D is ambiguous. The CDR3 covers 12 residues. Trimming removed 4 bases from V and 8 bases from J, with 11 bases in between. From germline, CDR1 is MDHEN and CDR2 SYDVKM. The CDR3 nucleotides are TGTGCCAGCAGTTACCCCGACCCCACCCAGTACTTC. Amino acid sequence: CASSYPDPTQYF.

This chain uses TRBV27 with TRBJ2-7; 12 positions match TRBD2. The CDR3 is made up of 15 amino acids. Germline V gene lookup returns CDR1 MNHEY and CDR2 SMNVEV (reference sequence). The junction had 2 bases not matched to a gene; V was cut back by 3 bases and J by 2 bases. CDR3 loop: CASSLTSGGPYEQYF. CDR3 bases: TGTGCCAGCAGTTTGACTAGCGGGGGACCCTACGAGCAGTACTTC.

V and J are TRBV6-5 and TRBJ1-1, with TRBD1 identical over 9 bases. The CDR3 is made up of 15 amino acids. The V and J ends lost 2 bases and 7 bases, in that order; junction bases with no gene match: 8. Germline V CDR1 and CDR2: MNHEY, SVGAGI. CDR3 amino acids: CASSYGTGGGYEAFF. The CDR3 nucleotides are TGTGCCAGCAGTTACGGCACAGGGGGCGGATATGAAGCTTTCTTT.

The rearrangement links TRBV10-3 to TRBJ1-1, with a weak D call TRBD1 (5 bases). CDR1 ENHRY and CDR2 SYGVKD come from the germline V gene. V was pared by 4 bases and J by 0 bases, with 12 bases between. The CDR3 is 15 amino acids. This chain's CDR3 is CAISAKQGLNTEAFF. For the CDR3, the DNA is TGTGCCATCAGTGCCAAGCAGGGCTTGAACACTGAAGCTTTCTTT.

V and J are TRBV27 and TRBJ1-1; perhaps TRBD1 as D (5 bases). In germline, CDR1 is MNHEY, CDR2 SMNVEV (reference sequence). Deletions cut 6 bases from V and 11 bases from J, with 16 bases between. CDR3 size: 12 residues. CDR3 bases: TGTGCCAGCAGAGACCCGGGACGGACGGCTTTCTTT. This codes for CASRDPGRTAFF.

This sequence joins TRBV6-5 and TRBJ2-1; tentatively, D is TRBD2 (5 bases). The germline CDR1 and CDR2 sequences are MNHEY and SVGAGI. Trimming removed 4 bases at V and 2 bases at J, with 18 bases between. This CDR3 is 17 amino acids long. The CDR3 here is CASSSTFGGPPYNEQFF. CDR3 bases: TGTGCCAGCAGTTCCACCTTTGGCGGGCCGCCCTACAATGAGCAGTTCTTC.

The chain has TRBV29-1 and TRBJ2-7, with 14 bases lining up with TRBD2. CDR1 and CDR2 from the germline V gene are SQVTM and ANQGSEA. CDR3 length: 15 amino acids. The V segment lost 6 bases and the J segment 0 bases; nucleotides outside the gene matches: 4. The CDR3 here is CSVGTSGRYSYEQYV. The CDR3 DNA reads as TGCAGCGTGGGGACTAGCGGGAGATACTCCTACGAGCAGTACGTC.

A few counts support this clonotype. The chain combines TRBV6-1 with TRBJ1-1; D is uncertain. Germline lookup yields CDR1 MNHNS and CDR2 SASEGT. CDR3 length: 14 residues. V lost 5 bases and J lost 0, with 10 bases in between. The CDR3 protein is CASSPTGMNTEAFF. The DNA for the CDR3 is TGTGCCAGCAGTCCGACCGGGATGAACACTGAAGCTTTCTTT.

The genes are TRBV6-1 and TRBJ2-7; 10 bases line up with TRBD2. The V gene's germline CDR1 is MNHNS and CDR2 SASEGT. The CDR3 loop spans 13 amino acids. Trimming at V came to 4 bases and at J to 5 bases, leaving 2 bases not matched to a gene. The CDR3 is CASSGGLANEQYV. The DNA for the CDR3 is TGTGCCAGCAGTGGGGGACTAGCGAACGAGCAGTACGTC.

The rearrangement uses TRBV7-2 and TRBJ2-3, with no clear D. Germline loops: CDR1 SGHTA, CDR2 FQGNSA. The ends were cut back, 1 base at V and 4 bases at J, with 3 bases in the middle. CDR3 length: 12 amino acids. The CDR3 loop is CASSLGADTQYF. The CDR3, as DNA: TGTGCCAGCAGCTTAGGTGCAGATACGCAGTATTTT.

Of note for this clonotype: The germline gene is not matched at one end of the junction; a read error may be the cause. The CDR3 DNA reads TGCTTAGCGGGGGGATTTTCAGATACGCAGTATTTT. This sequence encodes CLAGGFSDTQYF. The V gene is TRBV7-9, the J gene TRBJ2-3; TRBD2 agrees at 10 bases. This CDR3 is built from 12 residues. From germline, CDR1 is SEHNR and CDR2 FQNEAQ (reference sequence).

The chain links TRBV6-1 to TRBJ2-1; TRBD2 agrees at 8 bases. J was trimmed by 3 bases and V by 5 bases; bases with no gene match: 6. Germline V gene lookup returns CDR1 MNHNS and CDR2 SASEGT. The CDR3 extends over 15 amino acids. The CDR3 nucleotides read TGTGCCAGCAGTAATAGCGGGACCCTCTACAATGAGCAGTTCTTC. Protein: CASSNSGTLYNEQFF.

The V call is TRBV27, the J call TRBJ1-5; no reliable D call. With 2 bases removed from V and 2 bases from J, the gap between germline ends came to 10 bases. CDR1 and CDR2 from the germline V gene are MNHEY and SMNVEV (reference sequence). The length of the CDR3 is 15 residues. CDR3 DNA: TGTGCCAGCAGTTTAGGGCGGTTTGGCAATCAGCCCCAGCATTTT. Its translation is CASSLGRFGNQPQHF.

V usage is TRBV5-1 and J usage is TRBJ1-3, with a tentative D call TRBD1 (5 bases). The CDR3 runs to 16 residues. Germline V gene lookup returns CDR1 SGHRS and CDR2 YFSETQ. The V and J ends lost 2 bases and 0 bases respectively, with 12 bases between them. The CDR3 region is CASSFQTVNSGNTIYF. The DNA of the CDR3 is TGCGCCAGCAGCTTCCAGACAGTGAACTCTGGAAACACCATATATTTT.

V gene TRBV12-3 or TRBV12-4 combines with J gene TRBJ1-1; D unresolved. The CDR3 loop spans 16 amino acids. The V gene lost 5 bases and the J gene lost 1 base, with 17 bases spanning the gap. This chain's CDR3 is CASSPTATAGNTEAFF. The CDR3 DNA reads TGTGCCAGCAGTCCCACAGCGACTGCCGGGAACACTGAAGCTTTCTTT.

This chain links TRBV7-8 with TRBJ2-5; 8 positions agree with TRBD2. V shed 1 base, J shed 2 bases, and the junction held 9 bases outside the gene matches. Germline V lookup: CDR1 SGHVS, CDR2 FQNEAQ. This CDR3 comprises 17 residues. Written as DNA, the CDR3 is TGTGCCAGCAGCTTAGGCTTAAGCGGGAGCGAACAAGAGACCCAGTACTTC. Encoded protein: CASSLGLSGSEQETQYF.

The chain combines TRBV4-1 with TRBJ2-3; no definite D call. V was clipped by 1 base and J by 4 bases, with 15 bases between them. The length of the CDR3 is 16 residues. CDR1 MGHRA and CDR2 YSYEKL come from the germline V gene. This CDR3 reads CASSQGGGAPADTQYF. The CDR3 nucleotides are TGCGCCAGCAGCCAAGGCGGCGGCGCACCGGCAGATACGCAGTATTTT.

Notes on this clonotype: A junction end diverges from the germline sequence, so it may reflect a read error. The rearrangement joins TRBV13 to TRBJ1-4; TRBD1 is a possible D gene (5 bases). Germline CDR1 reads PRHDT; CDR2 reads FYEKMQ (reference sequence). The CDR3 has 15 amino acids. CDR3 nucleotides: TGTGCCAGCAGCTTACGTGGGGACCAAAATGGAAAACTGTTTTTT. It yields the protein CASSLRGDQNGKLFF.

The V and J genes are TRBV4-1 and TRBJ1-2, with 7 bases aligning to TRBD1. Trimming took 7 bases from V and 3 from J; bases not matched to a gene: 8. This CDR3 is 14 amino acids long. From germline, CDR1 is MGHRA and CDR2 YSYEKL. CDR3 nucleotides: TGCGCCAGCACCCCCGACAGGGAGCACTATGGCTACACCTTC. This codes for CASTPDREHYGYTF.

The V and J genes are TRBV29-1 and TRBJ2-2; 7 bases match TRBD2. CDR1 and CDR2 (germline): SQVTM, ANQGSEA. V lost 3 bases, J lost 4 bases, and 8 bases stayed unmatched. This CDR3 spans 15 amino acids. CDR3 loop: CSVDGLAEGTGELFF. The CDR3 nucleotides read TGCAGCGTTGACGGCCTAGCGGAGGGCACCGGGGAGCTGTTTTTT.

The J gene is TRBJ1-1, the V gene TRBV7-8, with unresolved D. The CDR3 extends over 15 amino acids. CDR1 is SGHVS, CDR2 FQNEAQ, per germline. With 3 bases removed from V and 1 base from J, the gap between germline ends came to 12 bases. The CDR3 loop is CASSFPPDENTEAFF. Written as DNA, the CDR3 is TGTGCCAGCAGCTTTCCACCTGATGAGAACACTGAAGCTTTCTTT.